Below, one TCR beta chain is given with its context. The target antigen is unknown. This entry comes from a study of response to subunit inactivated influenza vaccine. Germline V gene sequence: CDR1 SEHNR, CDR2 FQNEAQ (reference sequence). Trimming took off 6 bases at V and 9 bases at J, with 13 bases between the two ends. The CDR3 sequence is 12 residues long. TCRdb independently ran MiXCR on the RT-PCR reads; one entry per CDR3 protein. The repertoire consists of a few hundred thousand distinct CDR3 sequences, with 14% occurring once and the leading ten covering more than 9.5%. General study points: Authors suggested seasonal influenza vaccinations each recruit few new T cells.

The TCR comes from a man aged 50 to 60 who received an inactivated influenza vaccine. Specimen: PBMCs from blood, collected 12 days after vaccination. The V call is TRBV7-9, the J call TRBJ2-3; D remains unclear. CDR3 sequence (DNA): TGTGCCAGCAGTTATGACGCCATCACGCAGTATTTT. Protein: CASSYDAITQYF. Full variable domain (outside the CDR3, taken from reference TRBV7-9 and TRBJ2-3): DTGVSQNPRHKITKRGQNVTFRCDPISEHNRLYWYRQTLGQGPEFLTYFQNEAQLEKSRLLSDRFSAERPKGSFSTLEIQRTEQGDSAMYLCASSYDAITQYFGPGTRLTVL.